The T cell receptor beta chain under discussion was sequenced for a study of human T cells and chemical hapten exposure. CDR3 size: 15 residues. V shed 5 bases, J shed 3 bases, and the junction held 9 bases outside the gene matches. CDR1 is SEHNR, CDR2 FQNEAQ, per germline (reference sequence). There are many counts of this clonotype. Time point of the sample: pre-sensitization, week 0. The treatment denotes: therapeutic diphenylcyclopropenone sensitization with weekly scalp DPC. Each patch test followed a blood draw. Each CDR3 protein is one row after TCRdb ran MiXCR on the RACE reads. The sample holds 80,000 to 100,000 distinct CDR3 sequences, 10% to 11% seen once.

Sequencing used whole blood, obtained in connection with sensitization to the hapten diphenylcyclopropenone (DPC). The source is an older woman with alopecia areata. Some clones in this sample may be carry-over from other donors' samples. The chain carries TRBV7-9 and TRBJ1-1, with TRBD1 matching 7 bases. CDR3 residues: CASSGPGQSHTEAFF. For the CDR3, the DNA is TGTGCCAGCAGCGGACCGGGACAGTCACACACTGAAGCTTTCTTT.